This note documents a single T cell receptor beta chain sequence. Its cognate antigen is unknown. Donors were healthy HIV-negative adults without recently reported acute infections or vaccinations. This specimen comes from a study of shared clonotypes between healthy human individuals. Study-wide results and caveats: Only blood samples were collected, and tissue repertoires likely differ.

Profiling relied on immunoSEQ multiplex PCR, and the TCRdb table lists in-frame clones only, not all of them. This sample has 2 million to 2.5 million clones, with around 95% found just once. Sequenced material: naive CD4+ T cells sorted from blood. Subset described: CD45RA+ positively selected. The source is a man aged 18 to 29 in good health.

CDR3 loop: CASSQFNSPLHF. The CDR3 DNA sequence: TGTGCCAGCAGCCAGTTTAATTCACCCCTCCACTTT. The chain combines TRBV7-6 with TRBJ1-6; D gene ambiguous. V lost 5 bases, J lost 6 bases, and 5 bases lay in between. This CDR3 is 12 amino acids long. Germline values: CDR1 SGHVS, CDR2 FNYEAQ. Together with reference TRBV7-6 and TRBJ1-6, the CDR3 gives the full variable domain: GAGVSQSPRYKVTKRGQDVALRCDPISGHVSLYWYRQALGQGPEFLTYFNYEAQQDKSGLPNDRFSAERPEGSISTLTIQRTEQRDSAMYRCASSQFNSPLHFGNGTRLTVT.